The T cell receptor beta chain described here comes from a study of blood T cell repertoires in COVID-19. About the study: The cDNA or gDNA used as material had been derived from T cells, B-cell-depleted T cells, or PBMCs.

As processed by the authors: Estimates of nucleated cell counts were drawn from the amplification of reference gene primers. This table comes from immunoSEQ multiplex PCR, and its TCRdb copy is limited to in-frame clones, with some not included. Clone size and V and J calls were adopted from that table, with D and trimming inferred from the DNA. The sample contains 170,000 or so clones, around 83% of which appear only once. V was pared by 0 bases and J by 4 bases, with 10 bases between. The CDR3 consists of 14 residues. Germline V CDR1 and CDR2: SGHDT, YYEEEE. The origin of this receptor is a man aged 45-60 years with active or convalescent COVID-19. Material: peripheral blood. V gene TRBV5-6 combines with J gene TRBJ1-1; tentatively, D is TRBD1 (5 bases). DNA of the CDR3: TGTGCCAGCAGCTTGGTTCCGGGGGGCACTGAAGCTTTCTTT. It specifies CASSLVPGGTEAFF.